This passage covers 16 T cell receptor beta chains from one sample sequenced in a study of cytotoxic CD8 clonotypes in ibrutinib-treated CLL. Some clones are missing from TCRdb's copy, which holds only in-frame ones; the method was immunoSEQ multiplex PCR. The table shows about 330,000 clones, with about 61% occurring only once. Here the sequenced sample was PBMCs, taken after 36 months of ibrutinib treatment. The receptor set was obtained from a human donor with chronic lymphocytic leukemia.

The V and J genes are TRBV7-9 and TRBJ2-5, with D unresolved. Germline loops: CDR1 SEHNR, CDR2 FQNEAQ (reference sequence). V lost 5 bases to trimming and J lost 5 bases, with 12 bases between them. This CDR3 spans 13 amino acids. CDR3 loop: CASSRHQGETQYF. CDR3 nucleotides: TGTGCCAGCAGCCGCCACCAAGGGGAGACCCAGTACTTC.

The J gene is TRBJ2-2, the V gene TRBV27; no clear D. CDR3 length: 14 amino acids. Germline V gene data show CDR1 as MNHEY and CDR2 as SMNVEV (reference sequence). The V gene lost 5 bases and the J gene lost 4 bases, with 11 bases spanning the gap. The CDR3 DNA follows: TGTGCCAGCAGTCTTATCGCGGCCACCGGGGAGCTGTTTTTT. Translated, it gives CASSLIAATGELFF.

The chain carries TRBV7-9 and TRBJ1-5; D gene uncertain. The length of the CDR3 is 17 residues. V shed 5 bases and J shed 1 base, with 18 bases lying between them. Germline lookup yields CDR1 SEHNR and CDR2 FQNEAQ (reference sequence). This CDR3 is CASSRAGPSLSNQPQHF. The CDR3 DNA is TGTGCCAGCAGCCGCGCCGGACCGAGTTTAAGCAATCAGCCCCAGCATTTT.

The genes are TRBV7-8 and TRBJ2-2; 7 nucleotides line up with TRBD2. CDR3 length equals 16 residues. Germline CDR1 is SGHVS and CDR2 is FQNEAQ. V was pared by 2 bases and J by 2 bases, with 5 bases of the junction left unmatched. The DNA of the CDR3 is TGTGCCAGCAGCTTATGGGGGGGTCTCAACACCGGGGAGCTGTTTTTT. Protein: CASSLWGGLNTGELFF.

The rearrangement uses TRBV2 and TRBJ1-2, with unresolved D. This CDR3 contains 14 residues. V lost 7 bases and J lost 2, with 14 bases in between. The germline gives CDR1 SNHLY, CDR2 FYNNEI. The chain's CDR3 is CASTERGVNYGYTF. CDR3 in DNA: TGTGCCAGCACCGAAAGAGGCGTAAACTATGGCTACACCTTC.

V is TRBV7-2 and J is TRBJ1-1, with D possibly matching TRBD1 (6 bases). The CDR3 spans 13 residues. With 2 bases removed from V and 11 bases from J, the gap between germline ends came to 15 bases. CDR1 and CDR2 from the germline V gene are SGHTA and FQGNSA. This CDR3 reads CASSLRDTRYAFF. The CDR3 DNA sequence: TGTGCCAGCAGCTTACGGGACACCCGGTATGCTTTCTTT.

The chain employs TRBV2 and TRBJ2-1; D is ambiguous. The CDR3 has 12 residues. Germline loops: CDR1 SNHLY, CDR2 FYNNEI. V lost 2 bases and J 6 bases, leaving 5 bases between the germline ends. CDR3: CASSEWGNEQFF. CDR3 nucleotide sequence: TGTGCCAGCAGTGAATGGGGCAATGAGCAGTTCTTC. Using reference TRBV2 and TRBJ2-1 for the parts outside the CDR3, the full variable domain is EPEVTQTPSHQVTQMGQEVILRCVPISNHLYFYWYRQILGQKVEFLVSFYNNEISEKSEIFDDQFSVERPDGSNFTLKIRSTKLEDSAMYFCASSEWGNEQFFGPGTRLTVL.

The chain joins TRBV12-5 to TRBJ2-7; the match to TRBD1 covers 10 bases. CDR1 is LGHNT, CDR2 FRNRAP, per germline. CDR3 length: 16 amino acids. V gave up 1 base and J gave up 3 bases; unmatched junction bases: 6. CDR3 residues: CASGLGQGALDYEQYF. CDR3 DNA sequence: TGTGCTAGTGGTTTGGGACAGGGGGCACTCGACTACGAGCAGTACTTC.

This clone was detected only a few times. The chain links TRBV6-5 to TRBJ2-1; TRBD1 aligns across 9 bases. CDR3 length equals 15 residues. With V trimmed by 6 bases and J by 9 bases, 12 bases remained unmatched. Germline V gene sequence: CDR1 MNHEY, CDR2 SVGAGI. CDR3: CASRHRDREVGEQFF. The CDR3 DNA reads as TGTGCCAGCAGACACCGGGACAGGGAAGTGGGTGAGCAGTTCTTC.

This rearrangement joins TRBV5-1 to TRBJ1-4; D unresolved. Per the germline V gene, CDR1 is SGHRS and CDR2 is YFSETQ. This CDR3 comprises 15 residues. The V and J ends lost 0 bases and 4 bases respectively, with 10 bases between them. The CDR3 nucleotides read TGCGCCAGCAGCTTGGAGGCAGGTCTTAATGAAAAACTGTTTTTT. Translation gives CASSLEAGLNEKLFF.

This clone was counted a single time. The missing conserved phenylalanine or tryptophan at the end of this CDR3 makes a read error likely. This chain uses TRBV15 with TRBJ1-2, with 9 bases that match TRBD1. CDR3 length: 12 residues. After removal of 5 bases from V and 8 bases from J, the junction contained 3 bases not matched to a gene. From germline, CDR1 is LNHNV and CDR2 YYDKDF (reference sequence). CDR3 amino acids: CATSHDRGGYTL. As DNA, the CDR3 is TGTGCCACCAGCCACGACAGGGGGGGCTACACCCTC.

V usage is TRBV30 and J usage is TRBJ1-3; a weak D match, TRBD1 (6 bases). The CDR3 sequence is 14 residues long. Trimming left V 4 bases short and J 3 bases short, with 13 bases between. In germline, CDR1 is GTSNPN, CDR2 SVGIG (reference sequence). The CDR3 DNA is TGTGCCTGGACCAGGCAGGGGCTTGGAAACACCATATATTTT. Translating gives CAWTRQGLGNTIYF.

The rearrangement links TRBV6-5 to TRBJ2-7, with D possibly TRBD2 on 7 matching bases. V was cut by 0 bases and J by 2 bases, with 11 bases left in between. There are 15 residues in the CDR3. Germline V gene lookup returns CDR1 MNHEY and CDR2 SVGAGI. CDR3 sequence (DNA): TGTGCCAGCAGTTACTCCGGGGGGCGCCCCTACGAGCAGTACTTC. Translation gives CASSYSGGRPYEQYF.

The chain links TRBV5-6 to TRBJ2-4; D possibly corresponds to TRBD2 (6 bases). The V end lost 4 bases, the J end lost 0 bases, and 11 bases lay between the germline ends. The CDR3 extends over 15 amino acids. CDR1 is SGHDT and CDR2 is YYEEEE in the germline V gene. The CDR3 bases are TGTGCCAGCAGCCCGGGAGTCCTAGCCAAAAACATTCAGTACTTC. It specifies CASSPGVLAKNIQYF.

The V call is TRBV19, the J call TRBJ2-5; 11 bases align to TRBD1. The CDR3 is 14 residues long. V dropped 6 bases and J dropped 6; count of bases not matched to a gene: 6. The germline gives CDR1 LNHDA, CDR2 SQIVND (reference sequence). The CDR3 sequence: CASSGTGGLKTQYF. The CDR3 coding sequence is TGTGCCAGTAGCGGGACAGGGGGTCTGAAGACCCAGTACTTC. Based on the CDR3 plus reference TRBV19 and TRBJ2-5, the full variable domain is DGGITQSPKYLFRKEGQNVTLSCEQNLNHDAMYWYRQDPGQGLRLIYYSQIVNDFQKGDIAEGYSVSREKKESFPLTVTSAQKNPTAFYLCASSGTGGLKTQYFGPGTRLLVL.

This chain uses TRBV15 with TRBJ1-3, with unresolved D. Germline V gene sequence: CDR1 LNHNV, CDR2 YYDKDF (reference sequence). The CDR3 extends over 15 amino acids. Trimming cost V 0 bases and J 0 bases, with 6 bases left between them. The CDR3 protein is CATSRDWSSGNTIYF. CDR3 nucleotides: TGTGCCACCAGCAGAGATTGGAGCTCTGGAAACACCATATATTTT. The whole variable domain, remainder taken from reference TRBV15 and TRBJ1-3, is DAMVIQNPRYQVTQFGKPVTLSCSQTLNHNVMYWYQQKSSQAPKLLFHYYDKDFNNEADTPDNFQSRRPNTSFCFLDIRSPGLGDTAMYLCATSRDWSSGNTIYFGEGSWLTVV.